These 19 T cell receptor beta chains originate from one sample sequenced in a study of response to subunit inactivated influenza vaccine. From the RT-PCR reads, TCRdb called clonotypes with MiXCR, one entry per CDR3 protein. The sample lists about 780,000 distinct CDR3 sequences; about 18% were seen once. The source material was PBMCs from blood, sampled more than 4 days after vaccination. All receptors come from a man in his fifties who received an inactivated influenza vaccine.

This clonotype was counted between two and nine times. DNA of the CDR3: TGTGCCAGCAGAGTGAGCGGGGGGCCGAGGACAGATACGCAGTATTTT. This encodes CASRVSGGPRTDTQYF. The chain couples TRBV6-1 to TRBJ2-3; 9 bases line up with TRBD2. Germline trimming cut 6 bases from V and 3 bases from J; bases unmatched to any gene: 10. The CDR3 covers 16 residues. Germline values: CDR1 MNHNS, CDR2 SASEGT.

In regard to this clonotype: The junction does not match germline at one end; this may be a read error. The chain uses TRBV12-3 or TRBV12-4 and TRBJ2-7, with D possibly matching TRBD1 (6 bases). The CDR3 is 12 amino acids. CDR3 DNA sequence: TGTGCCAGCACTTTAGAGAGGGGGGAGCAGTACTTC. This gives the protein CASTLERGEQYF.

This clonotype has only a few counts. V usage is TRBV7-2 and J usage is TRBJ2-7; D perhaps matches TRBD1 (5 bases). The CDR3 length is 14 residues. CDR1 and CDR2 from the germline V gene are SGHTA and FQGNSA. The ends were cut back, 1 base at V and 6 bases at J, with 13 bases in the middle. The CDR3 spells CASSLGGQTSEQYF. CDR3 nucleotide sequence: TGTGCCAGCAGCTTAGGAGGACAAACCTCCGAGCAGTACTTC.

The chain joins TRBV7-9 to TRBJ2-1, with D tentatively TRBD1 (6 bases). V was pared by 6 bases and J by 5 bases, with 14 bases between. CDR3 length: 14 residues. The germline CDR1 and CDR2 sequences are SEHNR and FQNEAQ (reference sequence). CDR3: CASRGAGVDNEQFF. The CDR3 DNA is TGTGCCAGCAGAGGGGCAGGGGTGGACAATGAGCAGTTCTTC.

This clonotype was seen more than once but under ten times. The rearrangement uses TRBV7-9 and TRBJ1-2; possible D gene TRBD1, 5 bases. CDR3 size: 14 residues. Trimming removed 3 bases at V and 2 bases at J, with 10 bases between. Germline V CDR1 and CDR2: SEHNR, FQNEAQ (reference sequence). As DNA, the CDR3 is TGTGCCAGCAGCTTCCCGGGACGGAACTATGGCTACACCTTC. This translates into CASSFPGRNYGYTF.

This clonotype was seen a handful of times. V and J are TRBV12-3 or TRBV12-4 and TRBJ1-5; 12 positions match TRBD1. Trimming cost V 5 bases and J 6 bases; bases outside gene matches: 5. This CDR3 contains 15 residues. The CDR3 sequence: CASSDGTGGCQPQHF. CDR3 sequence (DNA): TGTGCCAGCAGTGATGGGACAGGGGGCTGTCAGCCCCAGCATTTT.

In this sample, this clonotype turned up many times. The V gene is TRBV27, the J gene TRBJ2-1; 10 bases agree with TRBD2. There are 15 residues in the CDR3. Germline loops: CDR1 MNHEY, CDR2 SMNVEV (reference sequence). After removal of 6 bases from V and 3 bases from J, the junction contained 5 bases not matched to a gene. The DNA for the CDR3 is TGTGCCAGCAGCTTAGCTAGCGGGGGCTACAATGAGCAGTTCTTC. Translated, it gives CASSLASGGYNEQFF.

This clonotype was picked up a small number of times. The genes are TRBV24-1 and TRBJ1-2; tentatively, D is TRBD1 (6 bases). This CDR3 is 12 amino acids long. Trimming took off 5 bases at V and 7 bases at J, with 10 bases between the two ends. CDR1 is KGHDR and CDR2 is SFDVKD in the germline V gene. CDR3 protein: CATSAVRGGYTF. CDR3 DNA: TGTGCCACCAGTGCAGTCAGGGGTGGCTACACCTTC.

This clonotype showed up just a few times. The V gene is TRBV15, the J gene TRBJ1-3; tentatively, D is TRBD1 (5 bases). This CDR3 is 16 amino acids long. Per the germline V gene, CDR1 is LNHNV and CDR2 is YYDKDF (reference sequence). The ends were cut back, 2 bases at V and 2 bases at J, with 13 bases in the middle. Here the CDR3 reads CATSRNLPGAGNTIYF. The DNA of the CDR3 is TGTGCCACCAGCAGAAACTTGCCGGGGGCTGGAAACACCATATATTTT.

The chain is built from TRBV4-3 and TRBJ2-1; 7 bases map to TRBD2. The germline V gene has CDR1 LGHNA and CDR2 YSLEER. V dropped 5 bases and J dropped 2; count of bases not matched to a gene: 6. The CDR3 covers 15 residues. As DNA, the CDR3 is TGCGCCAGCAGCGGAGATGGACTAGCCTACAATGAGCAGTTCTTC. Translated, it gives CASSGDGLAYNEQFF.

This chain links TRBV7-8 with TRBJ2-3, with TRBD2 identical over 8 bases. Per germline, CDR1 SGHVS and CDR2 FQNEAQ. This CDR3 contains 18 residues. V lost 3 bases and J lost 0; bases outside the gene matches: 11. CDR3 sequence: CASSFVGTRRFSTDTQYF. CDR3 DNA sequence: TGTGCCAGCAGCTTTGTAGGGACTAGGAGGTTTAGCACAGATACGCAGTATTTT. Full variable domain (remainder filled in from reference TRBV7-8 and TRBJ2-3): GAGVSQSPRYKVAKRGQDVALRCDPISGHVSLFWYQQALGQGPEFLTYFQNEAQLDKSGLPSDRFFAERPEGSVSTLKIQRTQQEDSAVYLCASSFVGTRRFSTDTQYFGPGTRLTVL.

This rearrangement joins TRBV5-1 to TRBJ2-1; 10 positions match TRBD2. Losses at the gene ends were 0 bases for V and 7 bases for J; bases not matched to a gene: 7. Looked up from germline, CDR1 is SGHRS and CDR2 is YFSETQ. This CDR3 has 16 amino acids. CDR3 nucleotide sequence: TGCGCCAGCAGCTTGGGATGGACTAGCGGACCTAATGAGCAGTTCTTC. Protein product: CASSLGWTSGPNEQFF.

In this sample, this clonotype turned up a few times. The chain combines TRBV7-2 with TRBJ1-1; D ambiguous. Per the germline V gene, CDR1 is SGHTA and CDR2 is FQGNSA. The length of the CDR3 is 13 residues. The V and J ends lost 4 bases and 1 base respectively, with 7 bases between them. The CDR3 nucleotides are TGTGCCAGCAGCTCGGCGGGGAACACTGAAGCTTTCTTT. Protein product: CASSSAGNTEAFF.

V and J are TRBV20-1 and TRBJ2-7; 13 bases fit TRBD2. This CDR3 has 18 amino acids. Unmatched junction bases numbered 16, after V lost 2 bases and J lost 6 bases. Germline V gives CDR1 DFQATT, CDR2 SNEGSKA (reference sequence). CDR3 DNA sequence: TGCAGTGCTAGACCCCTTGAAGGGGGACTAGCGGGGCTATTCGAGCAGTACTTC. As protein: CSARPLEGGLAGLFEQYF.

The genes are TRBV18 and TRBJ2-7; 7 nucleotides line up with TRBD2. J was trimmed by 3 bases and V by 1 base; bases with no gene match: 9. From germline, CDR1 is KGHSH and CDR2 LQKENI. The length of the CDR3 is 16 residues. CDR3 DNA: TGTGCCAGCTCACCACTAGGCGTAGGCGGGGGCTACGAGCAGTACTTC. It yields the protein CASSPLGVGGGYEQYF.

This rearrangement joins TRBV28 to TRBJ1-5, with 8 bases fitting TRBD1. There are 16 residues in the CDR3. From germline, CDR1 is MDHEN and CDR2 SYDVKM. After removal of 5 bases from V and 7 bases from J, the junction contained 13 bases not matched to a gene. The CDR3 here is CASSPGTGGLRQPQHF. The CDR3 nucleotides are TGTGCCAGCAGTCCCGGAACAGGGGGGCTTCGGCAGCCCCAGCATTTT.

As DNA, the CDR3 is TGCAGTGCTAGACAAGGGGAAGAGACCCAGTACTTC. It is translated as CSARQGEETQYF. The chain combines TRBV20-1 with TRBJ2-5, with D possibly being TRBD1 (5 bases). CDR1 is DFQATT and CDR2 is SNEGSKA in the germline V gene (reference sequence). V lost 2 bases and J 3 bases, leaving 7 bases between the germline ends. There are 12 residues in the CDR3.

This clonotype was seen only a few times. V is TRBV6-2 or TRBV6-3 and J is TRBJ2-3, with 10 bases that match TRBD2. The CDR3 has 16 residues. CDR1 and CDR2 from the germline V gene are MNHEY and SVGEGT. V shed 5 bases, J shed 4 bases, and the junction held 9 bases outside the gene matches. The CDR3 bases are TGTGCCAGCAGTCAAATTAGCGGGAGGAACGCAGATACGCAGTATTTT. It yields the protein CASSQISGRNADTQYF.

The chain is built from TRBV7-9 and TRBJ2-7; 8 bases agree with TRBD2. V was clipped by 7 bases and J by 2 bases; unmatched bases: 7. CDR1 and CDR2 from the germline V gene are SEHNR and FQNEAQ (reference sequence). The CDR3 spans 14 residues. The CDR3 loop is CASNILAGTYEQYF. The CDR3 DNA reads TGTGCCAGCAACATTCTAGCGGGTACCTACGAGCAGTACTTC.